This T cell receptor beta chain is drawn from a study of blood T cells in healthy people across ages (dated by TCRdb to the mid-2010s). Background for the entire study: Template switching captured roughly one uniquely barcoded TCR beta cDNA molecule per two T cells in model experiments. Using the same blood draw, the study looked at two additional independent replicas of 1 million unique cDNA reads for two donors, one aged 18 to 29 and the other aged 80 or older. The donors were divided into four age groups: young (average approximately 17 years), middle-aged (around 37), aged (approximately 62) and long-lived (around 80). The study measured age-related changes in TCR beta repertoire diversity using deep sequencing normalized with unique cDNA molecular identifiers. To avoid experimental bias, donors of different ages were randomly spread across the sequencing lanes.

Systemically healthy Caucasian individuals from Russia, 39 in total and aged roughly 6 to 90 years, were included as donors. Each donor gave about 10 milliliters of peripheral blood, drawn into EDTA-treated Vacutainer tubes. Ficoll-Paque density-gradient centrifugation was used to isolate PBMCs, with at least 6 million per sample. Trizol reagent was used to extract total RNA from the PBMCs, yielding at least 6 micrograms per sample. Naive CD45RAhigh/CD27high T cell percentages were measured by flow cytometry on a PBMC aliquot from every donor. Points the paper makes about the study in general: Observed TCR beta diversity per million T cells fell roughly linearly with age, and a significant reduction was already apparent by age about 38. Observed TCR beta diversity correlated strongly with the percentage of naive T cells measured by flow cytometry. The CMV infection status of donors was not known, potentially confounding age-related changes in expanded clonotypes. Estimates of total diversity from one million sequenced T cells were regarded as lower bounds and underestimates. Bulk unsorted PBMC profiling prevented conclusive comparison of naive and antigen-experienced compartments. Compared with the aged group, the long-lived group had more naive CD4+ T cells, fewer expanded clones and increased TCR diversity, a pattern suggesting age selection.

Library generation was performed with 5' RACE. Sequenced using an Illumina HiSeq 2500. A second roughly 6 to 12 cycle PCR used a sample-barcoded 5' primer and a J-beta primer mix. A template-switch 5' adaptor carrying 12 random nucleotides introduced a unique molecular identifier onto each TCR beta cDNA molecule. Each sample yielded at least 2.5 million CDR3-containing paired-end reads. All of the RNA was converted into first-strand cDNA using the Mint cDNA synthesis kit, with a TRBC-specific oligonucleotide serving as the primer. Following uracil-DNA glycosylase treatment, all cDNA underwent a first 18-cycle PCR with the universal primers M1SS and BC2_uni_R. From the authors' description of their analysis: For normalization, 1 million high-quality reads were randomly selected from each sample, with every read carrying a distinct molecular identifier. Reads sharing molecular identifiers were discarded rather than binned into consensus sequences. MiTCR, run with a Q25 quality threshold and the strictest error-elimination algorithm, handled CDR3 identification, clonotype clustering and error correction. A nonparametric unseen species model using Euler transformation provided a lower-bound estimate of total TCR beta diversity. TCRdb trimmed public reads at Q25 via fastp, called clones via MiXCR and kept in-frame beta chains. Rows with a matching CDR3 protein are joined into one entry that keeps the most common DNA and genes. V and J calls and clone size were set by TCRdb, not the authors. Across this sample there are around 800,000 distinct CDR3 sequences, with about 45% seen only once. The leading ten clones occupy about a sixth of the sample.

V is cut by 0 bases and J by 7 bases, and the space between the germline ends is 10 bases. The CDR3 goes from the cysteine to the phenylalanine over 15 residues. Left in the record is the CDR3 DNA by itself, 45 bases read in frame from the first base. The germline V gene encodes CDR1 SEHNR and CDR2 FQNEAQ (reference sequence). This clonotype has a handful of counts. Its antigen target is currently unknown. The input lacks base qualities; no much larger clone sits a single base away. Input material: blood. The chain links TRBV7-9 with TRBJ1-6; perhaps TRBD1 is the D gene, with 5 bases matching. This TCR was sampled from a man aged 80 or over in good health. The DNA sequence is TGTGCCAGCAGCTTAGCGGGGGGAAGGAATTCACCCCTCCACTTT. This sequence encodes CASSLAGGRNSPLHF.